This TCR beta chain derives from a study of cytomegalovirus exposure and HLA in healthy donors. General study findings and limits: Sequencing probably produced one cluster of sequence variants that were highly shared.

As concerns this clone: What it binds is unknown.

Primers included in the PCR were 60 Vbeta and 13 Jbeta primers. Assay: immunoSEQ multiplex PCR; the TCRdb copy retains only in-frame clones and omits some. The table includes 150,000 or so clones, around 75% detected once. Healthy people donating bone marrow made up the donors. With 6 bases clipped from V and 0 bases from J, the junction kept 10 bases outside the gene matches. Germline-derived CDR1 and CDR2 are ENHRY and SYGVKD. This CDR3 has 16 amino acids. V usage is TRBV10-3 and J usage is TRBJ1-1, with 7 nucleotides matching TRBD1. The clonotype was recovered from a male donor in good health and CMV-seronegative. Material: PBMCs. Here the CDR3 DNA reads TGTGCCATCAGGACCACCGGGACAGTCGTGAACACTGAAGCTTTCTTT. Its translation: CAIRTTGTVVNTEAFF.